This entry lists 5 T cell receptor beta chains sequenced from one sample in a study of T cells in Graves' hyperthyroidism and ophthalmopathy. Amplified TCR beta CDR3 regions derived from RNA transcripts. The primer set for the first-round RT-PCR of the TCR CDR3 was HTBI. Using its own MiXCR run on the multiplex PCR reads, TCRdb lists one record per CDR3 protein. The sample gives fewer than 350,000 distinct CDR3 sequences, 15% to 20% of which show up once; roughly a sixth is in the top ten. Source material: blood. The receptors stem from a woman in her thirties or forties with Graves' ophthalmopathy.

This clonotype appeared many times. J is TRBJ2-5 and V is TRBV5-1; D remains unclear. This CDR3 has 16 residues. Trimming shortened V by 5 bases and J by 0 bases, and 17 bases separated the two germline ends. CDR1 is SGHRS, CDR2 YFSETQ, per germline. The CDR3 reads CASRIGKGNHQETQYF. The CDR3 DNA is TGCGCCAGCAGAATCGGCAAAGGGAACCACCAAGAGACCCAGTACTTC.

The table lists this clonotype with many counts. V gene TRBV30 combines with J gene TRBJ2-5; TRBD2 aligns across 8 bases. V dropped 6 bases and J dropped 5; count of bases not matched to a gene: 5. CDR1 GTSNPN and CDR2 SVGIG come from the germline V gene (reference sequence). The CDR3 spans 12 residues. CDR3 in DNA: TGTGCCTGCGGCCAGCGGGGGGAGACCCAGTACTTC. Translating gives CACGQRGETQYF.

This clonotype has ten or more counts. The CDR3 here is CASSLTGGSTQYF. For the CDR3, the DNA is TGTGCCAGCAGCTTAACAGGGGGAAGTACGCAGTATTTT. This chain connects TRBV6-2 or TRBV6-3 to TRBJ2-3, with 8 bases matching TRBD1. Germline values: CDR1 MNHEY, CDR2 SVGEGT. Trimming took 6 bases from V and 8 from J; bases not matched to a gene: 7. The CDR3 covers 13 residues.

This clonotype was found many times. The chain is built from TRBV11-3 and TRBJ1-5, with 7 nucleotides matching TRBD1. After removal of 3 bases from V and 9 bases from J, the junction contained 11 bases not matched to a gene. Germline CDR1 is SGHNT and CDR2 is YENEEA. This CDR3 is built from 15 residues. The CDR3 region has the DNA TGTGCCAGCAGCTTCCCGAGACAGGGATTTAGGCCCCAGCATTTT. Protein: CASSFPRQGFRPQHF.

Ten or more counts support this clonotype. The chain carries TRBV12-3 or TRBV12-4 and TRBJ2-5; 8 bases map to TRBD1. There are 16 residues in the CDR3. Losses at the gene ends were 0 bases for V and 5 bases for J; bases not matched to a gene: 8. This chain's CDR3 is CASSLADREIVETQYF. The CDR3 nucleotides are TGTGCCAGCAGTTTAGCGGACAGGGAAATAGTGGAGACCCAGTACTTC.